These 18 T cell receptor beta chains came from one sample sequenced in a study of glioma-infiltrating T cells. The iRepertoire nested amplicon-rescue multiplex PCR amplified TCR alpha and beta CDR3s from RNA. One entry per CDR3 protein, called by TCRdb with MiXCR from the multiplex PCR reads. Altogether about 140,000 distinct CDR3 sequences are present, about two fifths being singletons, with the ten largest covering around 20%. The sample consisted of glioma tissue, nonneoplastic brain tissue, or PBMCs (not recorded which). The receptors stem from a human donor with low-grade glioma or glioblastoma, undergoing nonglioma brain surgery, or in good health (not recorded which).

DNA for the CDR3: TGCAGTGCCTACGATCGACAGGGGGCCGTCACTGAAGCTTTCTTT. Its translation is CSAYDRQGAVTEAFF. The chain couples TRBV20-1 to TRBJ1-1, with 10 bases fitting TRBD1. CDR1 is DFQATT and CDR2 is SNEGSKA in the germline V gene (reference sequence). V gave up 6 bases and J gave up 4 bases; unmatched junction bases: 11. This CDR3 region has 15 residues.

The V and J genes are TRBV3-1 and TRBJ1-5; D is unclear. The CDR3 consists of 13 residues. V was cut by 0 bases and J by 5 bases, with 5 bases left in between. The germline CDR1 and CDR2 sequences are LGHDT and YNNKEL (reference sequence). CDR3 DNA: TGTGCCAGCAGCCAAGATTGGGATCAGCCCCAGCATTTT. This gives the protein CASSQDWDQPQHF.

Only a few counts were recorded for this clonotype. This chain uses TRBV4-1 with TRBJ1-1; TRBD1 matches at 9 bases. The CDR3 sequence is 16 residues long. Germline CDR1 and CDR2: MGHRA and YSYEKL. V was pared by 0 bases and J by 5 bases, with 7 bases of the junction left unmatched. Written as DNA, the CDR3 is TGCGCCAGCAGCCAAGACCCGACAGGGGGATCTACTGAAGCTTTCTTT. The encoded protein is CASSQDPTGGSTEAFF.

A note on this clonotype: A much larger clone is a single base away; this may be a read error. The chain couples TRBV4-2 to TRBJ2-7; a weak D match, TRBD2 (6 bases). CDR3 size: 13 residues. Germline V gene data show CDR1 as LGHNA and CDR2 as YNFKEQ. The CDR3 spells CASSLAVVGEQCF. In nucleotides, the CDR3 is TGTGCCAGCAGCTTAGCGGTTGTGGGTGAGCAGTGCTTC.

The chain couples TRBV28 to TRBJ1-5; D is ambiguous. V lost 5 bases, J lost 15 bases, and 35 bases lay in between. The length of the CDR3 is 18 residues. Germline CDR1 reads MDHEN; CDR2 reads SYDVKM. Here the CDR3 DNA reads TGTGCCAGCAGTCCGCCGACCCTCGGAGAGCTAAGCAATCAGCCCTGGCATTTT. This encodes CASSPPTLGELSNQPWHF.

This clonotype was detected ten times or more. The V gene is TRBV27, the J gene TRBJ1-1, with D uncertain. The length of the CDR3 is 13 residues. CDR1 is MNHEY and CDR2 is SMNVEV in the germline V gene (reference sequence). V gave up 5 bases and J gave up 1 base, with 8 bases separating them. For the CDR3, the DNA is TGTGCCAGCAGTGGCAACTCGAACACTGAAGCTTTCTTT. As protein: CASSGNSNTEAFF.

At least ten counts were recorded for this clonotype. One end of the junction does not line up with germline, which may come from a read error. The chain recombines TRBV7-2 with TRBJ2-3; D call uncertain. The CDR3 consists of 15 residues. In germline, CDR1 is SGHTA, CDR2 FQGNSA. CDR3 residues: CARSLEGPPGDTQYF. The CDR3 DNA is TGTGCCCGCAGCTTAGAAGGGCCCCCCGGAGATACGCAGTATTTT.

Concerning this clonotype itself: It may be a read error: a sequence one base away is much more abundant. V is TRBV27 and J is TRBJ2-1; D remains ambiguous. The CDR3 has 13 residues. The germline gives CDR1 MNHEY, CDR2 SMNVEV (reference sequence). The CDR3 DNA sequence: TGTGTCAGCAGTCCAGGATTTTACAATGAGCAGTTCTTC. Translation gives CVSSPGFYNEQFF.

The chain uses TRBV20-1 and TRBJ1-3; D perhaps matches TRBD1 (5 bases). With 0 bases removed from V and 0 bases from J, the gap between germline ends came to 9 bases. From germline, CDR1 is DFQATT and CDR2 SNEGSKA (reference sequence). The CDR3 loop spans 15 amino acids. CDR3 sequence (DNA): TGCAGTGCTAGAGACTCAGGGCCCTCTGGAAACACCATATATTTT. Translation gives CSARDSGPSGNTIYF.

This clonotype was detected only a few times. The rearrangement uses TRBV27 and TRBJ2-7, with TRBD1 as a possible D gene (5 bases). This CDR3 has 15 residues. V lost 2 bases and J 1 base, leaving 12 bases between the germline ends. From germline, CDR1 is MNHEY and CDR2 SMNVEV (reference sequence). In nucleotides, the CDR3 is TGTGCCAGCAGTTTACAGGGTGTATCATCCTACGAGCAGTACTTC. The encoded protein is CASSLQGVSSYEQYF.

V usage is TRBV6-1 and J usage is TRBJ2-5; a possible D gene is TRBD2 (6 bases). Germline lookup yields CDR1 MNHNS and CDR2 SASEGT. V lost 5 bases, J lost 3 bases, and 7 bases lay in between. The CDR3 length is 12 residues. The CDR3 reads CASSSSEETQYF. In DNA form, the CDR3 reads TGTGCCAGCAGTTCTAGCGAAGAGACCCAGTACTTC.

The chain has TRBV10-3 and TRBJ1-1, with D possibly being TRBD1 (6 bases). CDR1 and CDR2 from the germline V gene are ENHRY and SYGVKD. This CDR3 is 15 amino acids long. V shed 0 bases and J shed 3 bases, with 11 bases lying between them. The CDR3 sequence is CAISESRGTDTEAFF. DNA of the CDR3: TGTGCCATCAGTGAGTCAAGGGGGACGGACACTGAAGCTTTCTTT.

This clonotype showed up just a few times. The chain joins TRBV6-2 or TRBV6-3 to TRBJ2-7, with 8 bases fitting TRBD2. V lost 10 bases and J lost 3; bases outside the gene matches: 8. CDR1 and CDR2 (germline): MNHEY, SVGEGT. The CDR3 loop spans 13 amino acids. The CDR3: CATRIAGSYEQYF. The CDR3 DNA is TGTGCCACCCGAATAGCGGGAAGCTACGAGCAGTACTTC.

The J gene is TRBJ2-7, the V gene TRBV7-2; 12 bases map to TRBD2. V shed 2 bases, J shed 2 bases, and the junction held 1 base outside the gene matches. The CDR3 loop spans 15 amino acids. Germline lookup yields CDR1 SGHTA and CDR2 FQGNSA. The CDR3 loop is CASSLLAGGPYEQYF. CDR3 nucleotide sequence: TGTGCCAGCAGCTTACTAGCGGGAGGGCCCTACGAGCAGTACTTC.

The chain uses TRBV20-1 and TRBJ1-5; TRBD1 is a possible D gene (5 bases). Germline V gives CDR1 DFQATT, CDR2 SNEGSKA (reference sequence). The V gene lost 1 base and the J gene lost 6 bases, with 16 bases spanning the gap. The CDR3 has 15 amino acids. This CDR3 reads CSARGGPFIGQPQHF. The CDR3 nucleotides are TGCAGTGCTAGAGGGGGACCTTTCATAGGTCAGCCCCAGCATTTT.

This chain links TRBV20-1 with TRBJ2-2; D perhaps matches TRBD2 (6 bases). V lost 2 bases and J 0 bases, leaving 13 bases between the germline ends. This CDR3 has 16 amino acids. CDR1 and CDR2 from the germline V gene are DFQATT and SNEGSKA (reference sequence). Written as DNA, the CDR3 is TGCAGTGCTAGAATGGGCGGGACTTCGAACACCGGGGAGCTGTTTTTT. Its translation: CSARMGGTSNTGELFF.

This chain links TRBV6-1 with TRBJ2-3; 9 bases agree with TRBD1. V trimming: 4 bases; J trimming: 6 bases; junction bases outside the gene matches: 8. This CDR3 has 15 amino acids. CDR1 is MNHNS, CDR2 SASEGT, per germline. The CDR3 is CASSAPGQGVDTQYF. CDR3 sequence (DNA): TGTGCCAGCAGTGCCCCGGGACAGGGCGTGGATACGCAGTATTTT.

There are a few counts of this clonotype. This chain connects TRBV20-1 to TRBJ2-5; a weak D match, TRBD1 (6 bases). Germline assignment: CDR1 DFQATT and CDR2 SNEGSKA (reference sequence). V lost 0 bases, J lost 2 bases, and 13 bases lay in between. The length of the CDR3 is 15 residues. The CDR3 sequence: CSARDLWGPQETQYF. The CDR3 coding sequence is TGCAGTGCTAGAGATTTGTGGGGGCCGCAAGAGACCCAGTACTTC.